Reported below is one TCR beta chain. The target of this receptor is not known. There are no base qualities to consult, and no much larger clone falls within one base. The data belong to a study of breast tumors, draining lymph nodes, adjacent tissues (dated by TCRdb to the mid-2010s). Turning to the overall study: TCR beta repertoires were compared across tumor, adjacent nontumor tissue and axillary lymph nodes obtained from breast cancer patients. The study aimed to assess the relationships and possible T-cell exchange between tumor, surrounding tissue and draining lymph node repertoires in human breast cancer.

Broader findings and caveats from the paper: The data were judged consistent with most tumor T cells deriving from the lymph node and then expanding within tumor tissue. Tumor T-cell repertoires showed less diversity than lymph node repertoires and more diversity than nontumor tissue repertoires, and tumor T-cell repertoires showed preferential V and J gene usage. In luminal-like breast cancer, tumor and nontumor tissue repertoires resembled each other significantly more than in basal-like breast cancer. The conclusion that tumor T cells originate in lymph nodes was presented as consistent with a hypothesis rather than as directly demonstrated.

The germline V gene encodes CDR1 SNHLY and CDR2 FYNNEI. The CDR3 goes from the cysteine to the phenylalanine over 14 residues. The kept DNA is CDR3 alone, 42 bases in frame from the first base. V trim: 2 bases; J trim: 7 bases; unmatched bases: 4. The axillary draining lymph nodes of breast cancer patients were the source of the lymph node samples. TCRdb records Illumina HiSeq 2000 as the sequencer. TCR beta chain libraries were generated by multiplex PCR amplification. High-throughput sequencing was used to analyze the amplified TCR beta chain products. TCRdb itself trimmed the public reads at Q25 with fastp, ran MiXCR and retained productive beta chains. One record per CDR3 amino acid sequence lists the most common genes and DNA. In all, the sample holds roughly 220,000 distinct CDR3 sequences, and roughly a third of those were seen once. The top ten clonotypes cover under 4.5% of the sample.

The source is a female donor with breast cancer. Some clones in this sample may be carry-over from other donors' samples. The sequence is built from TRBV2 and TRBJ1-2; 10 of the junction bases match TRBD1. Sequencing used axillary lymph node tissue. The nucleotides read TGTGCCAGCAGTGAATCGGGACAGGGGCTTGGCTACACCTTC. This translates into CASSESGQGLGYTF.